This T cell receptor (beta chain) was sequenced during a study of blood T cell repertoires in COVID-19. Study summary: The samples span acute and convalescent COVID-19 from the United States, Italy and Spain. T cells, B-cell-depleted T cells, or PBMCs provided the cDNA or gDNA that served as material.

Original handling: Amplification of reference gene primers provided the estimated nucleated cell counts. Profiled with immunoSEQ multiplex PCR; TCRdb holds only in-frame clones, not every one. The V and J calls and clone size come from that table; D and trimming were worked out from the DNA. The data show around 120,000 clones, approximately 84% seen once. Trimming took off 4 bases at V and 2 bases at J, with 12 bases between the two ends. CDR1 and CDR2 (germline): SGHNT, YYREEE (reference sequence). The CDR3 spans 14 residues. The V and J genes are TRBV5-4 and TRBJ2-5; possibly TRBD1 for D (7 bases). Material for sequencing was peripheral blood. The TCR was taken from an older man with active or convalescent COVID-19. CDR3: CASSPGGLQETQYF. CDR3 coding DNA: TGTGCCAGCAGCCCAGGGGGGTTACAAGAGACCCAGTACTTC.